This is a list of T cell receptor beta chains from one sample in a study of OX40 agonist ivuxolimab in advanced cancers. Measured with immunoSEQ multiplex PCR; TCRdb has only the in-frame clones, and not every one. Of approximately 23,000 clones in the sample, roughly nine tenths were seen once. The material was CD4+ or CD8+ T cells sorted from blood, obtained in a trial of the OX40 agonist ivuxolimab. The receptors here all came from an adult with an advanced solid tumor such as melanoma, head and neck, liver or kidney cancer. The CDR3 runs from the conserved cysteine through the conserved F or W. D genes are given only for firm matches. The listing skips clone size in some rows; elsewhere it reads once, few, many or a size class.

17	NA	NA	TRBV27	TRBJ1-5	TGTGCCAGCAGTCAGACCCTCGACAGGACAGTCTATCAGCCCCAGCATTTT	CASSQTLDRTVYQPQHF
16	NA	NA	TRBV11-3	TRBJ2-5	TGTGCCAGCAGCTGGGGGGCCGGGGGGAGAGAAGAGACCCAGTACTTC	CASSWGAGGREETQYF
19	NA	NA	TRBV9	TRBJ2-3	TGTGCCAGCAGCGCCCCTCCCTCGGCCCCCTCACTTAGCACAGATACGCAGTATTTT	CASSAPPSAPSLSTDTQYF
14	NA	TRBD1	TRBV19	TRBJ1-1	TGTGCCAGTAGTACCTTCGACAGGGCCACTGAAGCTTTCTTT	CASSTFDRATEAFF
17	NA	NA	TRBV5-6	TRBJ2-2	TGTGCCAGCAGCTTTTTGACGGATAACTATAACACCGGGGAGCTGTTTTTT	CASSFLTDNYNTGELFF
13	few	NA	TRBV2	TRBJ2-1	TGTGCCAGCGAGGGCAGTTGGGATAATGAGCAGTTCTTC	CASEGSWDNEQFF
14	NA	NA	TRBV10-2	TRBJ2-7	TGCGCCAGCAGAACCGGGAGTGGCGCCTACGAGCAGTACTTC	CASRTGSGAYEQYF
14	once	TRBD1	TRBV5-8	TRBJ1-2	TGTGCCAGCAGCTCTACAGGGGGTTACTATGGCTACACCTTC	CASSSTGGYYGYTF
15	NA	NA	TRBV11-2	TRBJ2-7	TGTGCCAGCAGCCCTAGGACCTTTCAGCCCTACGAGCAGTACTTC	CASSPRTFQPYEQYF
16	NA	TRBD1	TRBV18	TRBJ1-2	TGTGCCAGCTCACGAGAGAAGACAGGGAGGATCTATGGCTACACCTTC	CASSREKTGRIYGYTF
14	NA	NA	TRBV10-3	TRBJ2-1	TGTGCCATCAGTGAGTCCTCGTTGACAAGCGAGCAGTTCTTC	CAISESSLTSEQFF
16	NA	TRBD1	TRBV4-3	TRBJ2-6	TGCGCCAGCAGCCAAGAGACAGGGTCTGGGGCCAACGTCCTGACTTTC	CASSQETGSGANVLTF
14	NA	NA	TRBV28	TRBJ2-3	TGTGCCAGCAGTTTAGCGGGACAAACAGATACGCAGTATTTT	CASSLAGQTDTQYF
14	NA	NA	TRBV4-3	TRBJ2-7	TGCGCCAGCAGCCAAGACCGGGCAGCCTACGAGCAGTACTTC	CASSQDRAAYEQYF
13	NA	NA	TRBV29-1	TRBJ2-1	TGCAGCGTTTCGCCACTGGCGTCGATCGAGCAGTTCTTC	CSVSPLASIEQFF
13	NA	NA	TRBV7-9	TRBJ1-1	TGTGCCAGCAGCCCAGGGGTGTTGGTTGAAGCTTTCTTT	CASSPGVLVEAFF
15	NA	TRBD1	TRBV13	TRBJ1-2	TGTGCCAGCAGCTTAGGGGAGGGCAGGGGGCTCGGCTACACCTTC	CASSLGEGRGLGYTF
17	NA	TRBD1	TRBV2	TRBJ2-3	TGTGCCTTACCAACGGGACAGGGGGTTTCTAGCACAGATACGCAGTATTTT	CALPTGQGVSSTDTQYF
11	NA	NA	TRBV20-1	TRBJ2-1	TGCAGTGCTGGTCCTCCCAATGAGCAGTTCTTC	CSAGPPNEQFF
15	once	NA	TRBV11-3	TRBJ2-4	TGTGCCAGCAGCTTAAACGACCTAGCCAAAAACATTCAGTACTTC	CASSLNDLAKNIQYF
13	few	NA	TRBV21-1	TRBJ2-7	TGTGCCAGCAGCAAGCTCAGGGGAGGCGAGCAGTACTTC	CASSKLRGGEQYF
17	NA	NA	TRBV15	TRBJ2-1	TGTGCCACCAGCAGAGCGGTACAGGCCAGCTCCTACAATGAGCAGTTCTTC	CATSRAVQASSYNEQFF
12	NA	NA	TRBV29-1	TRBJ1-1	TGCAGCGCTTTCGACCAGGCACCTGAAGCTTTCTTT	CSAFDQAPEAFF
16	NA	NA	TRBV11-2	TRBJ2-7	TGTGCCAGCAGCTCCTCCCGGGGCAAGGGGTCCTACGAGCAGTACTTC	CASSSSRGKGSYEQYF
16	NA	TRBD2	TRBV28	TRBJ2-5	TGTGCCAGCATCCAGACTAGCGGGAGGGCCGGGGAGACCCAGTACTTC	CASIQTSGRAGETQYF
15	NA	TRBD1	TRBV7-2	TRBJ1-3	TGTGCCAGCAGCCCGACAGGGCCCCTTCAGGACACCATATATTTT	CASSPTGPLQDTIYF
17	NA	NA	TRBV27	TRBJ2-5	TGTGCCAGCAGTTTAATAGGGCGGTCTTCGTACCAAGAGACCCAGTACTTC	CASSLIGRSSYQETQYF
14	NA	NA	TRBV7-9	TRBJ2-7	TGTGCCAGCAGCTTGGTCGAGCCACACTACGAGCAGTACTTC	CASSLVEPHYEQYF
15	NA	TRBD1	TRBV23-1	TRBJ1-4	TGCGCCAGCAGTCTCTACAGGGGCTTGAATGAAAAACTGTTTTTT	CASSLYRGLNEKLFF
13	NA	NA	TRBV4-3	TRBJ1-4	TGCGCCAGCAGCCAAGTGGACAGAGAAAAACTGTTTTTT	CASSQVDREKLFF
10	NA	NA	TRBV6-6	TRBJ1-1	TGTGCCAGCAGCCAAGGTGAAGCTTTCTTT	CASSQGEAFF
12	NA	NA	TRBV11-2	TRBJ2-5	TGTGCCAGCGAAGCCCAGGGAGAGACCCAGTACTTC	CASEAQGETQYF
16	NA	NA	TRBV21-1	TRBJ2-1	TGTGCCAGCAGCAAATGGGTGGGACTAGCATTCGATGAGCAGTTCTTC	CASSKWVGLAFDEQFF
13	NA	TRBD2	TRBV29-1	TRBJ2-1	TGCAGCGTTGCCCTGAGCGGGGAGAATGAGCAGTTCTTC	CSVALSGENEQFF
15	NA	NA	TRBV5-1	TRBJ2-7	TGCGCCAGCAGCCCAGGGACCGCGTCAGTCTACGAGCAGTACTTC	CASSPGTASVYEQYF
12	NA	NA	TRBV30	TRBJ1-1	TGTGCCTGGAGTGTAGGGGGCACTGAAGCTTTCTTT	CAWSVGGTEAFF
12	once	NA	TRBV4-1	TRBJ2-1	TGCGCCAGCAGCCAAGACTACAATGAGCAGTTCTTC	CASSQDYNEQFF
13	NA	NA	TRBV13	TRBJ1-5	TGTGCCAGCAGCTTGTATAGCAATCAGCCCCAGCATTTT	CASSLYSNQPQHF
13	NA	NA	TRBV27	TRBJ2-5	TGTGCCAGCCGACGGGGGCTCCGGGAGACCCAGTACTTC	CASRRGLRETQYF
17	NA	TRBD2	TRBV9	TRBJ2-1	TGTGCCAGCAGCGTAGGTGGGCGGGGACTAGCGTTTAATGAGCAGTTCTTC	CASSVGGRGLAFNEQFF
15	NA	TRBD1	TRBV27	TRBJ2-2	TGTGCCAGCAGTTTAGTCCAGGGGGACACCGGGGAGCTGTTTTTT	CASSLVQGDTGELFF
14	NA	NA	TRBV18	TRBJ1-2	TGTGCCAGCTCACGGGGAGGAGTCGTATATGGCTACACCTTC	CASSRGGVVYGYTF
13	NA	NA	TRBV29-1	TRBJ2-2	TGCAGCGTTGGGGCGACCCTGGTCGGGGAGCTGTTTTTT	CSVGATLVGELFF
15	NA	NA	TRBV27	TRBJ2-4	TGTGCCAGCAGTTTATCGGCTAGGACCAAAAACATTCAGTACTTC	CASSLSARTKNIQYF
16	NA	NA	TRBV27	TRBJ2-3	TGTGCCAGCAATAGGCAAGGATGGCGGCCCACAGATACGCAGTATTTT	CASNRQGWRPTDTQYF